These 27 T cell receptor beta chains share one sample of origin, sequenced in a study of shared T cell receptors in the human thymus. Assay used: immunoSEQ multiplex PCR; TCRdb lists only in-frame clones, some missing. Of more than 550,000 clones listed, approximately 89% are singletons. Separately, the same data were catalogued under a study of human thymus T cells.

The sequencing input was thymocytes. The receptor set was obtained from a boy in the first two years of life with a congenital heart defect.

In regard to this clone: The same CDR3 is also encoded by other DNA sequences in this sample. J is TRBJ1-5 and V is TRBV4-3, with no clear D. The CDR3 loop spans 15 amino acids. The ends were cut back, 1 base at V and 4 bases at J, with 11 bases in the middle. Germline V gene lookup returns CDR1 LGHNA and CDR2 YSLEER. DNA for the CDR3: TGCGCCAGCAGCCAAGGAACCGGGAAGAATCAGCCCCAGCATTTT. Amino acid sequence: CASSQGTGKNQPQHF.

This chain joins TRBV28 and TRBJ2-7; D gene uncertain. Germline lookup yields CDR1 MDHEN and CDR2 SYDVKM. Trimming left V 5 bases short and J 2 bases short, with 7 bases between. There are 12 residues in the CDR3. The CDR3 spells CASSLVTYEQYF. CDR3 DNA sequence: TGTGCCAGCAGTCTCGTAACCTACGAGCAGTACTTC.

The chain recombines TRBV18 with TRBJ1-3; D gene unclear. The germline gives CDR1 KGHSH, CDR2 LQKENI. This CDR3 spans 14 amino acids. V lost 1 base and J lost 0, with 4 bases in between. The CDR3 is CASSPRYSGNTIYF. For the CDR3, the DNA is TGTGCCAGCTCACCACGCTACTCTGGAAACACCATATATTTT. The complete variable domain, with remaining parts taken from reference TRBV18 and TRBJ1-3, reads NAGVMQNPRHLVRRRGQEARLRCSPMKGHSHVYWYRQLPEEGLKFMVYLQKENIIDESGMPKERFSAEFPKEGPSILRIQQVVRGDSAAYFCASSPRYSGNTIYFGEGSWLTVV.

The gene calls are TRBV28 and TRBJ2-4; TRBD2 matches at 8 bases. The CDR3 sequence is 16 residues long. CDR1 and CDR2 (germline): MDHEN, SYDVKM. Trimming removed 6 bases from V and 1 base from J; junction bases left unmatched: 8. The CDR3 region is CASRSPRGGAKNIQYF. CDR3 coding DNA: TGTGCCAGCAGATCTCCCCGGGGGGGCGCCAAAAACATTCAGTACTTC.

V is TRBV28 and J is TRBJ1-5, with D perhaps TRBD1 (6 bases). V dropped 3 bases and J dropped 4 bases, with 16 bases sitting between them. Germline CDR1 reads MDHEN; CDR2 reads SYDVKM. The CDR3 is 16 residues long. CDR3 residues: CASSFSPGHWNQPQHF. The CDR3, as DNA: TGTGCCAGCAGTTTTTCCCCGGGACATTGGAATCAGCCCCAGCATTTT. Full variable domain (rest looked up from reference TRBV28 and TRBJ1-5): DVKVTQSSRYLVKRTGEKVFLECVQDMDHENMFWYRQDPGLGLRLIYFSYDVKMKEKGDIPEGYSVSREKKERFSLILESASTNQTSMYLCASSFSPGHWNQPQHFGDGTRLSIL.

CDR3 in DNA: TGTGCCTGGAAGGACAGCTTGAACACTGAAGCTTTCTTT. As protein: CAWKDSLNTEAFF. The chain links TRBV30 to TRBJ1-1; D might be TRBD1 (6 bases). There are 13 residues in the CDR3. V lost 4 bases and J lost 0, with 9 bases in between. From germline, CDR1 is GTSNPN and CDR2 SVGIG (reference sequence).

The rearrangement uses TRBV28 and TRBJ2-7; D not resolved. Germline V lookup: CDR1 MDHEN, CDR2 SYDVKM. The CDR3 spans 16 residues. Between the trimmed V and J ends, which lost 4 bases and 0 bases, there was a span of 16 bases. CDR3 protein: CASSSLDGGSSYEQYF. The CDR3 DNA reads as TGTGCCAGCAGTTCCCTAGACGGCGGTAGCTCCTACGAGCAGTACTTC.

This sequence joins TRBV6-5 and TRBJ1-1; D is unresolved. CDR3 length equals 14 residues. Germline V gene data show CDR1 as MNHEY and CDR2 as SVGAGI. The V end was cut by 2 bases, the J end by 0 bases, with 7 bases between. For the CDR3, the DNA is TGTGCCAGCAGTTACGCGGGGTTGAACACTGAAGCTTTCTTT. It is translated as CASSYAGLNTEAFF.

The CDR3 loop reads CASSATTRDNRSYEQYF. DNA of the CDR3: TGCGCCAGCAGCGCCACAACCCGGGACAACCGTTCCTACGAGCAGTACTTC. The chain employs TRBV4-1 and TRBJ2-7, with D possibly TRBD1 on 6 matching bases. V dropped 5 bases and J dropped 1 base, with 21 bases sitting between them. The V gene's germline CDR1 is MGHRA and CDR2 YSYEKL. The CDR3 runs 17 residues.

The CDR3 sequence: CASSQGEFTDTQYF. In DNA form, the CDR3 reads TGCGCCAGCAGCCAAGGGGAGTTCACAGATACGCAGTATTTT. The chain recombines TRBV4-3 with TRBJ2-3; tentative D call: TRBD2 (5 bases). The germline V gene has CDR1 LGHNA and CDR2 YSLEER. The CDR3 has 14 residues. V was pared by 1 base and J by 2 bases, with 7 bases between.

A few counts support this clone. V is TRBV28 and J is TRBJ2-7; the D gene is possibly TRBD2 (5 bases). This CDR3 contains 12 residues. V was cut by 6 bases and J by 3 bases, with 9 bases left in between. Germline V gene sequence: CDR1 MDHEN, CDR2 SYDVKM. CDR3 nucleotide sequence: TGTGCCAGCAGGATGGGAGTCTACGAGCAGTACTTC. Residues: CASRMGVYEQYF.

The V gene is TRBV2, the J gene TRBJ2-7, with TRBD2 identical over 7 bases. With V trimmed by 6 bases and J by 6 bases, 2 bases remained unmatched. CDR3 length: 11 residues. The germline V gene has CDR1 SNHLY and CDR2 FYNNEI. As DNA, the CDR3 is TGTGCCAGCAGGTGGGGGGGCGAGCAGTACTTC. This encodes CASRWGGEQYF.

V usage is TRBV6-6 and J usage is TRBJ2-7; D is perhaps TRBD2 (5 bases). The CDR3 has 12 residues. The germline CDR1 and CDR2 sequences are MNHNY and SVGAGI (reference sequence). Trimming shortened V by 6 bases and J by 6 bases, and 12 bases separated the two germline ends. CDR3 nucleotide sequence: TGTGCCAGCAGAGCTACTAGTGTCGAGCAGTACTTC. It specifies CASRATSVEQYF.

A single count supports this clone. V gene TRBV29-1 combines with J gene TRBJ2-1; 8 bases agree with TRBD1. V lost 4 bases, J lost 6 bases, and 2 bases stayed unmatched. Germline V gene data show CDR1 as SQVTM and CDR2 as ANQGSEA. The CDR3 loop spans 12 amino acids. CDR3 DNA: TGCAGCGTTGTTACAGGGGGCAATGAGCAGTTCTTC. Its protein is CSVVTGGNEQFF.

For the CDR3, the DNA is TGCGCCAGCCTCCGGGACTTGCGCACAGATACGCAGTATTTT. Its protein is CASLRDLRTDTQYF. The chain combines TRBV10-2 with TRBJ2-3, with D perhaps TRBD2 (6 bases). The germline gives CDR1 WSHSY, CDR2 SAAADI. The CDR3 length is 14 residues. V was shortened by 8 bases and J by 1 base, with 13 bases between the two germline ends.

V usage is TRBV27 and J usage is TRBJ2-3; 9 bases are shared with TRBD2. The length of the CDR3 is 17 residues. CDR1 MNHEY and CDR2 SMNVEV come from the germline V gene (reference sequence). Unmatched junction bases numbered 8, after V lost 3 bases and J lost 1 base. The CDR3 here is CASSFSPIAGGTDTQYF. The CDR3 region has the DNA TGTGCCAGCAGTTTTTCCCCCATAGCGGGGGGCACAGATACGCAGTATTTT.

The genes are TRBV28 and TRBJ2-5, with 7 bases that match TRBD2. CDR1 is MDHEN, CDR2 SYDVKM, per germline. The CDR3 sequence is 13 residues long. With V trimmed by 8 bases and J by 5 bases, 8 bases remained unmatched. The CDR3 bases are TGTGCCAGCGCGGGAGATAAGTTGGAGACCCAGTACTTC. Amino acid sequence: CASAGDKLETQYF.

The chain links TRBV6-5 to TRBJ2-5, with 7 bases identical to TRBD2. Germline loops: CDR1 MNHEY, CDR2 SVGAGI. This CDR3 region has 12 residues. Germline trimming cut 6 bases from V and 3 bases from J; bases unmatched to any gene: 1. The CDR3 DNA follows: TGTGCCAGCAGAAGCGGGGAAGAGACCCAGTACTTC. Protein product: CASRSGEETQYF.

The gene calls are TRBV18 and TRBJ1-4, with a tentative D call TRBD1 (6 bases). The ends were cut back, 3 bases at V and 0 bases at J, with 8 bases in the middle. The CDR3 runs to 15 residues. The germline CDR1 and CDR2 sequences are KGHSH and LQKENI. This CDR3 is CASSPTGPTNEKLFF. The CDR3 nucleotides are TGTGCCAGCTCACCTACAGGGCCAACTAATGAAAAACTGTTTTTT. Drawing the rest from reference TRBV18 and TRBJ1-4, the complete variable domain is NAGVMQNPRHLVRRRGQEARLRCSPMKGHSHVYWYRQLPEEGLKFMVYLQKENIIDESGMPKERFSAEFPKEGPSILRIQQVVRGDSAAYFCASSPTGPTNEKLFFGSGTQLSVL.

CDR3 amino acids: CASSEPGQGIPRNEKLFF. The CDR3 region has the DNA TGTGCCAGCAGTGAACCGGGACAGGGTATTCCTAGGAATGAAAAACTGTTTTTT. The chain links TRBV28 to TRBJ1-4, with TRBD1 matching 9 bases. Germline V gene sequence: CDR1 MDHEN, CDR2 SYDVKM. This CDR3 is 18 amino acids long. V was clipped by 5 bases and J by 5 bases; unmatched bases: 15.

This rearrangement joins TRBV7-2 to TRBJ2-1, with 16 bases fitting TRBD2. Trimming at V came to 2 bases and at J to 8 bases, leaving 12 bases not matched to a gene. The CDR3 has 19 residues. CDR1 SGHTA and CDR2 FQGNSA come from the germline V gene. Here the CDR3 DNA reads TGTGCCAGCAGCTTACGAGAACCGGGACTAGCGGGGGGGCCGTATGAGCAGTTCTTC. It codes for CASSLREPGLAGGPYEQFF.

The chain carries TRBV6-1 and TRBJ2-6, with 10 bases matching TRBD1. Trimming removed 3 bases from V and 1 base from J; junction bases left unmatched: 6. Germline values: CDR1 MNHNS, CDR2 SASEGT. CDR3 size: 18 residues. Here the CDR3 DNA reads TGTGCCAGCAGTGAGCCCCGACAGGGGGCATCTGGGGCCAACGTCCTGACTTTC. Residues: CASSEPRQGASGANVLTF.

This clone was counted only a few times. The gene calls are TRBV30 and TRBJ1-2; D ambiguous. In germline, CDR1 is GTSNPN, CDR2 SVGIG (reference sequence). The CDR3 extends over 13 amino acids. The V end lost 5 bases, the J end lost 6 bases, and 16 bases lay between the germline ends. CDR3 protein: CAWEQQPTDGYTF. CDR3 DNA sequence: TGTGCCTGGGAACAGCAACCGACGGATGGCTACACCTTC. The full variable domain, rest sourced from reference TRBV30 and TRBJ1-2, is SQTIHQWPATLVQPVGSPLSLECTVEGTSNPNLYWYRQAAGRGLQLLFYSVGIGQISSEVPQNLSASRPQDRQFILSSKKLLLSDSGFYLCAWEQQPTDGYTFGSGTRLTVV.

The genes are TRBV4-1 and TRBJ1-5, with D perhaps matching TRBD1 (6 bases). The CDR3 sequence is 17 residues long. From germline, CDR1 is MGHRA and CDR2 YSYEKL. Trimming left V 0 bases short and J 6 bases short, with 18 bases between. In DNA, the CDR3 is TGCGCCAGCAGCCAAGATCGCCGAACAGGGACACCTCAGCCCCAGCATTTT. Translated, it gives CASSQDRRTGTPQPQHF.

The chain links TRBV25-1 to TRBJ2-7; D unclear. This CDR3 comprises 11 residues. V lost 8 bases to trimming and J lost 3 bases, with 8 bases between them. The germline gives CDR1 MGHDK, CDR2 SYGVNS. CDR3 bases: TGTGCCAGCCGTACGGGCTACGAGCAGTACTTC. It yields the protein CASRTGYEQYF.

The chain recombines TRBV2 with TRBJ2-5; D is perhaps TRBD1 (5 bases). The CDR3 runs 17 residues. Per germline, CDR1 SNHLY and CDR2 FYNNEI. V gave up 2 bases and J gave up 3 bases, with 19 bases separating them. CDR3 sequence reads: CASSERRMQTEKETQYF. In DNA form, the CDR3 reads TGTGCCAGCAGTGAACGGCGTATGCAGACAGAGAAAGAGACCCAGTACTTC.

This clone was recorded once. CDR3 loop: CASSFPGISNYGYTF. CDR3 coding DNA: TGTGCCAGCAGCTTCCCCGGGATAAGCAACTATGGCTACACCTTC. The chain couples TRBV11-2 to TRBJ1-2; no definite D call. Trimming removed 3 bases from V and 2 bases from J, with 13 bases in between. Per the germline V gene, CDR1 is SGHAT and CDR2 is FQNNGV. The CDR3 has 15 amino acids.